These T cell receptor beta chains were read from a single sample in a study of identifying expanded T cells in peripheral blood. Only in-frame clones appear in the TCRdb table, and some are missing; sequencing was by immunoSEQ multiplex PCR. The sample records about 100,000 clones, approximately 84% being singletons. The specimen sequenced was blood. The source is a person between 18 and 70 years old in good health. Both conserved end residues are part of each CDR3. Each record gives: D gene, CDR3 length, J gene, clone size, V gene, CDR3 DNA, CDR3 protein. The D gene is left open where the match is weak. Size is omitted from some rows. Given values are once, few, many or a class for expanded clones.

>-|14|TRBJ1-1|medium-sized|TRBV6-1
TGTGCCAGCAGTTTTGACGGGGAGAACACTGAAGCTTTCTTT
CASSFDGENTEAFF
>-|16|TRBJ1-3|-|TRBV6-1
TGTGCCAGCAGTGAAGCAGCAGGGACTTTGGCAAACACCATATATTTT
CASSEAAGTLANTIYF
>TRBD1|16|TRBJ1-2|-|TRBV5-5
TGTGCCAGCAGCTTGCCCGGGAGGGGACAGGGCCATGGCTACACCTTC
CASSLPGRGQGHGYTF
>TRBD2|17|TRBJ2-1|-|TRBV4-3
TGCGCCAGCAGCCATCCTATAGCGGGGGGGCCGTACAATGAGCAGTTCTTC
CASSHPIAGGPYNEQFF
>-|10|TRBJ2-5|-|TRBV20-1
TGCAGTGCTATGGGAGAGACCCAGTACTTC
CSAMGETQYF
>-|12|TRBJ1-1|once|TRBV30
TGTGCCTGGAGTTGGACAGACACTGAAGCTTTCTTT
CAWSWTDTEAFF
>TRBD1|17|TRBJ2-1|-|TRBV10-3
TGTGCCATCAGTGCGGGGACCACAGGGGGCTCCTACAATGAGCAGTTCTTC
CAISAGTTGGSYNEQFF
>-|14|TRBJ1-6|few|TRBV18
TGTGCCAGCTCACCGGGGGGTGGTAATTCACCCCTCCACTTT
CASSPGGGNSPLHF
>-|14|TRBJ1-5|few|TRBV19
TGTGCCAGTAAGAGGGCCAGGCTCGATCAGCCCCAGCATTTT
CASKRARLDQPQHF
>-|13|TRBJ2-7|-|TRBV19
TGTGCCAGTTCGGCCGGGGACCGCTACGAGCAGTACTTC
CASSAGDRYEQYF
>TRBD1|19|TRBJ2-7|-|TRBV4-1
TGCGCCAGCAGCCTCACCACTCCCTCCCCGACAGGGGATTTTTACGAGCAGTACTTC
CASSLTTPSPTGDFYEQYF
>-|13|TRBJ1-5|-|TRBV7-8
TGTGCCAGCAGCAGACTCGCCAATCAGCCCCAGCATTTT
CASSRLANQPQHF
>-|13|TRBJ1-2|-|TRBV2
TGTGCCAGCAGTGAGCAGGGGTCAGAGGGCTACACCTTC
CASSEQGSEGYTF
>TRBD1|17|TRBJ1-6|-|TRBV4-1
TGCGCCAGCAGCCACGACAGGGGGATGAATACTTTGTCACCCCTCCACTTT
CASSHDRGMNTLSPLHF
>TRBD1|15|TRBJ2-7|-|TRBV6-1
TGTGCCAGCAGTGAAGAGGGGACAGGATTCTACGAGCAGTACTTC
CASSEEGTGFYEQYF
>-|12|TRBJ1-2|-|TRBV7-2
TGTGCCAGCAGCTTAGTGGGCTGGGGCTACACCTTC
CASSLVGWGYTF
>-|16|TRBJ2-3|-|TRBV7-9
TGTGCCAGCAGCCCCAGGCGAGGGCGAGGGACAGATACGCAGTATTTT
CASSPRRGRGTDTQYF
>TRBD2|16|TRBJ2-2|-|TRBV2
TGTGCCAGCACCTTCTGGGGGGGAAGGAACACCGGGGAGCTGTTTTTT
CASTFWGGRNTGELFF
>-|11|TRBJ2-1|-|TRBV30
TGTGCCTGGAGTATGAACAATGAGCAGTTCTTC
CAWSMNNEQFF
>-|14|TRBJ2-1|-|TRBV6-5
TGTGCCAGCAGTTACTCGCCTCTTGGGGTCATTCGGTTCTTC
CASSYSPLGVIRFF
>-|14|TRBJ1-4|-|TRBV9
TGTGCCAGCAGCTCCGGGGGGGGTTATGAAAAACTGTTTTTT
CASSSGGGYEKLFF
>-|14|TRBJ2-7|once|TRBV30
TGTGCCTGGAGTAGAGGTTCTGGACCACGCGAGCAGTACTTC
CAWSRGSGPREQYF
>TRBD1|13|TRBJ1-2|-|TRBV6-1
TGTGCCAGCAGTCGCGAGACAGGGTATGGCTACACCTTC
CASSRETGYGYTF
>-|13|TRBJ1-5|-|TRBV7-7
TGTGCCAGCAGCTTTGGTCCTGATCAGCCCCAGCATTTT
CASSFGPDQPQHF
>-|13|TRBJ2-7|-|TRBV7-9
TGTGCCAGCAGCTTAGGGGGGAACTACGAGCAGTACTTC
CASSLGGNYEQYF
>-|13|TRBJ1-4|once|TRBV5-1
TGCGCCAGCAGCTTGGCGGTTAATGAAAAACTGTTTTTT
CASSLAVNEKLFF
>-|14|TRBJ2-3|-|TRBV7-2
TGTGCCAGCAGCCTCGGTGCTAGCACAGATACGCAGTATTTT
CASSLGASTDTQYF
>-|15|TRBJ2-7|-|TRBV9
TGTGCCAGCAGCCTCGGGGGAGGACTTCTCTACGAGCAGTACTTC
CASSLGGGLLYEQYF
>-|15|TRBJ2-7|few|TRBV4-3
TGCGCCAGCAGCCAAGGGGGGACCCCCCGGGGCGAGCAGTACTTC
CASSQGGTPRGEQYF
>-|15|TRBJ1-6|-|TRBV2
TGTGCCAGCGCGTCGGGGGTTGGATATAATTCACCCCTCCACTTT
CASASGVGYNSPLHF
>-|14|TRBJ2-1|-|TRBV29-1
TGCAGCGTTGAACCCGAGGAGTCGGTGTATGAGCAGTTCTTC
CSVEPEESVYEQFF
>TRBD1|14|TRBJ2-3|-|TRBV5-1
TGCGCCAGCAGCCCGGGACAGGTTAGGGATACGCAGTATTTT
CASSPGQVRDTQYF
>TRBD1|15|TRBJ2-7|-|TRBV5-1
TGCGCCAGCAGCTTGGGGGGACAGGACGTCTACGAGCAGTACTTC
CASSLGGQDVYEQYF